These 24 T cell receptor beta chains were all obtained from the same sample, sequenced in a study of blood T cell repertoires in COVID-19. Data came from immunoSEQ multiplex PCR; TCRdb stores just in-frame clones and leaves some out. The table includes fewer than 450,000 clones, about 90% detected once. Source material: PBMCs or T cells enriched from blood (not recorded which). These receptor sequences come from a man aged 18 to 35 who had recovered from COVID-19.

The chain combines TRBV7-8 with TRBJ2-2, with 7 bases lining up with TRBD2. CDR3 length: 18 residues. V shed 4 bases and J 6 bases; nucleotides not matched to a gene: 17. Germline values: CDR1 SGHVS, CDR2 FQNEAQ. The CDR3: CASSSRYGRREWPGELFF. The CDR3 coding sequence is TGTGCCAGCAGCTCACGCTACGGCCGGCGGGAGTGGCCCGGGGAGCTGTTTTTT. Together with reference TRBV7-8 and TRBJ2-2, the CDR3 gives the full variable domain: GAGVSQSPRYKVAKRGQDVALRCDPISGHVSLFWYQQALGQGPEFLTYFQNEAQLDKSGLPSDRFFAERPEGSVSTLKIQRTQQEDSAVYLCASSSRYGRREWPGELFFGEGSRLTVL.

Worth noting for this clone: Sequence at one end of the junction differs from germline and may be a read error. V usage is TRBV29-1 and J usage is TRBJ2-7, with TRBD1 matching 8 bases. Germline CDR1 is SQVTM and CDR2 is ANQGSEA. The CDR3 is 11 amino acids. This CDR3 reads CSVEQEDRETF. CDR3 nucleotide sequence: TGCAGCGTTGAACAAGAGGACAGGGAGACCTTC.

The chain joins TRBV19 to TRBJ1-1; 8 nucleotides agree with TRBD1. Germline CDR1 and CDR2: LNHDA and SQIVND (reference sequence). Losses at the gene ends were 4 bases for V and 5 bases for J; bases not matched to a gene: 9. CDR3 length equals 15 residues. CDR3 nucleotide sequence: TGTGCCAGTAGTACGTCAGGGGGCATGAGGACTGAAGCTTTCTTT. It translates to CASSTSGGMRTEAFF. Full variable domain (rest looked up from reference TRBV19 and TRBJ1-1): DGGITQSPKYLFRKEGQNVTLSCEQNLNHDAMYWYRQDPGQGLRLIYYSQIVNDFQKGDIAEGYSVSREKKESFPLTVTSAQKNPTAFYLCASSTSGGMRTEAFFGQGTRLTVV.

This clone was seen more than once but under ten times. The chain combines TRBV27 with TRBJ2-1; 12 bases are shared with TRBD2. This CDR3 is 17 amino acids long. Unmatched junction bases numbered 13, after V lost 5 bases and J lost 8 bases. Germline CDR1 and CDR2: MNHEY and SMNVEV (reference sequence). CDR3 residues: CASSKRRELAGGHEQFF. CDR3 in DNA: TGTGCCAGCAGTAAGAGGCGGGAACTAGCGGGAGGCCATGAGCAGTTCTTC.

The chain carries TRBV29-1 and TRBJ1-2, with D tentatively TRBD1 (5 bases). The CDR3 has 13 amino acids. Deletions cut 3 bases from V and 3 bases from J, with 11 bases between. The germline gives CDR1 SQVTM, CDR2 ANQGSEA. The CDR3 spells CSVDPGYYYGYTF. CDR3 sequence (DNA): TGCAGCGTTGATCCAGGGTACTACTATGGCTACACCTTC.

The chain carries TRBV19 and TRBJ2-2; D unresolved. V gave up 3 bases and J gave up 2 bases, with 19 bases separating them. In germline, CDR1 is LNHDA, CDR2 SQIVND (reference sequence). The CDR3 length is 18 residues. The CDR3 DNA reads as TGTGCCAGTAGTATTCTCCTCTCGAGGTTCTCCAACACCGGGGAGCTGTTTTTT. This translates into CASSILLSRFSNTGELFF.

The chain links TRBV28 to TRBJ2-1; a possible D gene is TRBD2 (5 bases). V was trimmed by 7 bases and J by 0 bases, leaving 16 bases between them. The germline gives CDR1 MDHEN, CDR2 SYDVKM. The CDR3 length is 16 residues. The CDR3 protein is CASNRIGSTSYNEQFF. CDR3 bases: TGTGCCAGCAATCGGATTGGGAGCACCTCCTACAATGAGCAGTTCTTC.

This clone has just one count. V gene TRBV25-1 combines with J gene TRBJ1-2, with 7 bases identical to TRBD1. Germline V lookup: CDR1 MGHDK, CDR2 SYGVNS. Losses at the gene ends were 3 bases for V and 8 bases for J; bases not matched to a gene: 9. The CDR3 contains 14 residues. The CDR3, as DNA: TGTGCCAGCAGTGAGTCGACAGGGCGAGGAGGCTACACCTTC. As protein: CASSESTGRGGYTF.

The gene calls are TRBV14 and TRBJ1-2, with D possibly being TRBD1 (6 bases). This CDR3 comprises 13 residues. Germline CDR1 reads SGHDN; CDR2 reads FVKESK. V lost 5 bases, J lost 8 bases, and 15 bases lay in between. CDR3: CASSSRQATGYTF. The CDR3 nucleotides read TGTGCCAGCAGCTCGAGACAGGCGACAGGCTACACCTTC. Full variable domain (outside the CDR3, taken from reference TRBV14 and TRBJ1-2): EAGVTQFPSHSVIEKGQTVTLRCDPISGHDNLYWYRRVMGKEIKFLLHFVKESKQDESGMPNNRFLAERTGGTYSTLKVQPAELEDSGVYFCASSSRQATGYTFGSGTRLTVV.

This chain uses TRBV18 with TRBJ1-2, with D perhaps matching TRBD1 (5 bases). V was cut by 0 bases and J by 5 bases, with 16 bases left in between. The CDR3 runs to 16 residues. Germline CDR1 is KGHSH and CDR2 is LQKENI. The CDR3 DNA reads as TGTGCCAGCTCACCACCGAAATTCCCAAAGGGGTATGGCTACACCTTC. This codes for CASSPPKFPKGYGYTF.

The chain employs TRBV5-1 and TRBJ2-1; 14 nucleotides match TRBD2. The length of the CDR3 is 17 residues. Germline V CDR1 and CDR2: SGHRS, YFSETQ. After removal of 4 bases from V and 2 bases from J, the junction contained 5 bases not matched to a gene. CDR3: CASSGSTSGRAYNEQFF. The CDR3 nucleotides read TGCGCCAGCAGCGGGTCGACTAGCGGGAGGGCCTACAATGAGCAGTTCTTC.

This clone was observed a single time. The chain carries TRBV5-6 and TRBJ1-5; D is undetermined. The ends were cut back, 3 bases at V and 3 bases at J, with 10 bases in the middle. The length of the CDR3 is 14 residues. Germline CDR1 reads SGHDT; CDR2 reads YYEEEE. This chain's CDR3 is CASSYGGNNQPQHF. The CDR3 DNA reads TGTGCCAGCAGCTATGGTGGCAACAATCAGCCCCAGCATTTT.

CDR3: CASSLVGLAGGSQFF. CDR3 coding DNA: TGTGCCAGCAGCTTAGTTGGGCTAGCGGGAGGTTCGCAGTTCTTC. The chain uses TRBV7-2 and TRBJ2-1; TRBD2 aligns across 11 bases. Germline CDR1 SGHTA, CDR2 FQGNSA. J was trimmed by 12 bases and V by 1 base; bases with no gene match: 8. This CDR3 spans 15 amino acids.

This chain uses TRBV6-1 with TRBJ2-5; D call uncertain. Germline assignment: CDR1 MNHNS and CDR2 SASEGT. CDR3 length: 13 residues. V lost 0 bases and J lost 8, with 10 bases in between. CDR3 DNA: TGTGCCAGCAGTGAAGCGCTTCGGGTTACCCAGTACTTC. Translation: CASSEALRVTQYF.

The genes are TRBV6-5 and TRBJ1-5, with a weak D call TRBD1 (5 bases). The CDR3 contains 13 residues. The V gene lost 9 bases and the J gene lost 2 bases, with 11 bases spanning the gap. From germline, CDR1 is MNHEY and CDR2 SVGAGI. The CDR3 loop is CASLSGGNQPQHF. DNA of the CDR3: TGTGCCAGTCTCTCGGGGGGCAATCAGCCCCAGCATTTT.

As regards this clone: A much larger clone sits a single nucleotide away, making a read error possible. The rearrangement uses TRBV7-3 and TRBJ1-3; 7 positions match TRBD1. The CDR3 loop spans 15 amino acids. Trimming removed 3 bases from V and 0 bases from J; junction bases left unmatched: 2. The V gene's germline CDR1 is SGHTA and CDR2 FQGTGA. The CDR3 is CASSLGQFSGNTIYF. Here the CDR3 DNA reads TGTGCCAGCAGCTTGGGACAGTTCTCTGGAAACACCATATATTTT.

CDR3 sequence: CASSAGVADTQYF. The CDR3 DNA reads as TGTGCCAGCTCAGCGGGAGTCGCAGATACGCAGTATTTT. V and J are TRBV18 and TRBJ2-3; 7 bases align to TRBD2. The CDR3 is 13 amino acids. With V trimmed by 5 bases and J by 4 bases, 3 bases remained unmatched. Germline CDR1 is KGHSH and CDR2 is LQKENI.

V and J are TRBV15 and TRBJ1-4; the D is unclear. The CDR3 loop spans 16 amino acids. Germline CDR1 and CDR2: LNHNV and YYDKDF (reference sequence). V dropped 1 base and J dropped 2 bases, with 11 bases sitting between them. This CDR3 is CATSRAPGATNEKLFF. Here the CDR3 DNA reads TGTGCCACCAGCAGAGCGCCGGGAGCTACTAATGAAAAACTGTTTTTT.

The chain couples TRBV6-5 to TRBJ2-5; possible D gene TRBD2, 5 bases. CDR1 is MNHEY, CDR2 SVGAGI, per germline. CDR3 length equals 14 residues. V was trimmed by 6 bases and J by 5 bases, leaving 16 bases between them. Here the CDR3 reads CASSTSATGETQYF. CDR3 in DNA: TGTGCCAGCAGCACATCCGCTACGGGGGAGACCCAGTACTTC.

V and J are TRBV29-1 and TRBJ2-1; TRBD2 matches 8 bases. Germline V lookup: CDR1 SQVTM, CDR2 ANQGSEA. J gave up 8 bases and V 2 bases, and 8 bases lay outside the gene matches. CDR3 size: 14 residues. CDR3 protein: CSVEFPGGAYEQFF. The CDR3, as DNA: TGCAGCGTTGAATTCCCCGGGGGGGCGTATGAGCAGTTCTTC.

Of note for this clone: This same CDR3 is encoded by further DNA sequences in the sample. This chain links TRBV3-1 (or the pseudogene TRBV3-2) with TRBJ1-2, with D hard to call. Trimming left V 0 bases short and J 4 bases short, with 3 bases between. Germline CDR1 and CDR2: LGHDT and YNNKEL (reference sequence). This CDR3 spans 12 amino acids. The CDR3 DNA reads TGTGCCAGCAGCCAAGACAGCTATGGCTACACCTTC. This translates into CASSQDSYGYTF.

The CDR3 DNA reads as TGTGCCAGCCAAGGCGGCGGGAGGGCTTACGAGCAGTACTTC. Its translation is CASQGGGRAYEQYF. The chain carries TRBV11-2 and TRBJ2-7, with 9 nucleotides matching TRBD2. With V trimmed by 8 bases and J by 4 bases, 9 bases remained unmatched. Germline CDR1 reads SGHAT; CDR2 reads FQNNGV. This CDR3 is 14 amino acids long.

The chain carries TRBV28 and TRBJ1-4; the D is unclear. There are 12 residues in the CDR3. The ends were cut back, 1 base at V and 7 bases at J, with 4 bases in the middle. Germline-derived CDR1 and CDR2 are MDHEN and SYDVKM. In DNA, the CDR3 is TGTGCCAGCAGTTTATACGGTGAAAAACTGTTTTTT. The encoded protein is CASSLYGEKLFF.

Only a few counts were recorded for this clone. The chain is built from TRBV6-5 and TRBJ1-1; TRBD1 might be the D (6 bases). The V gene's germline CDR1 is MNHEY and CDR2 SVGAGI. The CDR3 extends over 14 amino acids. Trimming removed 6 bases at V and 6 bases at J, with 17 bases between. CDR3 sequence (DNA): TGTGCCAGCAGCAACAGGGCCACCGAGGCTGAAGCTTTCTTT. Translation gives CASSNRATEAEAFF.